This TCR beta chain was identified during a study of STAT3 mutations in large granular lymphocyte leukemia. Overall study context: Over half of T-LGLL patients had one or more immunosuppressive regimens. Findings of the study overall: In several patients, dominant TCR clone burden exceeded STAT3 mutant burden. Every T-LGLL patient had at least one immunodominant TCRbeta clonotype.

Assay: immunoSEQ multiplex PCR; the TCRdb copy retains only in-frame clones and omits some. The sample has approximately 31,000 clones; around 87% are singletons. To note about this clone: The antigen remains undetermined.

The CDR3 length is 11 residues. Germline V gene data show CDR1 as SGHNT and CDR2 as YYREEE (reference sequence). V lost 2 bases, J lost 3 bases, and 2 bases lay in between. What was sequenced was peripheral blood mononuclear cells. J is TRBJ2-5 and V is TRBV5-4; no firm D call. The source is a man aged 55-75 years with T-cell large granular lymphocyte leukemia. Some clones in this sample may be carry-over from other donors' samples. This CDR3 is CASSLKETQYF. The CDR3, as DNA: TGTGCCAGCAGCTTAAAAGAGACCCAGTACTTC.